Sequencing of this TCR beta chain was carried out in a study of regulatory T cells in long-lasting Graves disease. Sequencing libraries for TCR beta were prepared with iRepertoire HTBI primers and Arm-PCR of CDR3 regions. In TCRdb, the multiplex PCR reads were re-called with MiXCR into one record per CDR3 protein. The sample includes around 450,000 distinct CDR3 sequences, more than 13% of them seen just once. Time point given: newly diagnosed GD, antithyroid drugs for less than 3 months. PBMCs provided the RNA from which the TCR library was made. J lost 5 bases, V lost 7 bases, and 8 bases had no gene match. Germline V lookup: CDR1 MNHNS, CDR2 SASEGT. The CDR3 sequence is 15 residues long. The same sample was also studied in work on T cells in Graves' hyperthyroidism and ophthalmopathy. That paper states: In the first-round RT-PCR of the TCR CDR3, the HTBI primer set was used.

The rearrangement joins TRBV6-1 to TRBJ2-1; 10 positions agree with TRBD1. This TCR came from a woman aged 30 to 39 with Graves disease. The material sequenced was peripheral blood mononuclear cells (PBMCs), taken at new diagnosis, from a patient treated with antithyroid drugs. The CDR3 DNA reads TGTGCCAGCATCGAAGACAGGGGGCTGCACAATGAGCAGTTCTTC. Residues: CASIEDRGLHNEQFF.